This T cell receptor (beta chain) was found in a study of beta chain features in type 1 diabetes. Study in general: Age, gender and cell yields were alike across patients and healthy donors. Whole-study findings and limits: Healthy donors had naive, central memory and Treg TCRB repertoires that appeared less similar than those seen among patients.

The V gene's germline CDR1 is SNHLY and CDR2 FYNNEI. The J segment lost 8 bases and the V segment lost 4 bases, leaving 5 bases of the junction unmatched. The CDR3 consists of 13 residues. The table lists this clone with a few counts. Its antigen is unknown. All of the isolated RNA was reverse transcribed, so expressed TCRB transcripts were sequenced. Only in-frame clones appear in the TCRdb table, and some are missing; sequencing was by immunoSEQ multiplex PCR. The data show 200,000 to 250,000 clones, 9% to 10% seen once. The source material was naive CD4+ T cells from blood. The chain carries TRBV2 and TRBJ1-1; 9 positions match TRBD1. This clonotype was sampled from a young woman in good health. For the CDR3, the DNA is TGTGCCAGCAGTGGACAGGGGGAAGGGGAAGCTTTCTTT. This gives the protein CASSGQGEGEAFF. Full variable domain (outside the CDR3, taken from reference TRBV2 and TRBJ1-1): EPEVTQTPSHQVTQMGQEVILRCVPISNHLYFYWYRQILGQKVEFLVSFYNNEISEKSEIFDDQFSVERPDGSNFTLKIRSTKLEDSAMYFCASSGQGEGEAFFGQGTRLTVV.